This record concerns one TCR beta chain sequence. The antigen is unknown. TCRdb used MiXCR to reprocess the reads, holding one entry per CDR3 protein. The sample holds 640,000 or so distinct CDR3 sequences, around 35% seen once. V was clipped by 0 bases and J by 7 bases; unmatched bases: 11. Germline V gives CDR1 DFQATT, CDR2 SNEGSKA (reference sequence). This CDR3 has 17 amino acids. The sample originates from a study of T cell repertoires in cytomegalovirus infection. The wider study: Indicated by public TCR beta signatures were CMV infection and matching HLA type.

The origin of this receptor is a human donor in good health (CMV status not recorded). Some clones in this sample may be carry-over from other donors' samples. The material was cultured PBMCs, obtained from culture after CMV antigen stimulation. This chain joins TRBV20-1 and TRBJ2-1, with 11 bases fitting TRBD2. The CDR3 spells CSAREGVASGGWNEQFF. The CDR3 bases are TGCAGTGCTAGAGAGGGCGTAGCTAGCGGGGGGTGGAATGAGCAGTTCTTC.